This T cell receptor (beta chain) was recovered during a study of shared clonotypes between healthy human individuals. Authors' analysis steps: Filtering differed since immunoSEQ provided only junctions, with no quality scores. Assay used: immunoSEQ multiplex PCR; TCRdb lists only in-frame clones, some missing. V and J calls plus clone size are reproduced from that table; the DNA served to infer D and trimming. The sample includes about 470,000 clones, about four fifths of them seen just once. From germline, CDR1 is LNHDA and CDR2 SQIVND (reference sequence). The CDR3 runs to 15 residues. V was clipped by 3 bases and J by 7 bases; unmatched bases: 2. Donors had no recently reported acute infections or vaccinations and were HIV-negative.

V and J are TRBV19 and TRBJ2-2; 13 nucleotides align to TRBD2. Sequencing used PBMCs. This clonotype originated in a woman aged 40 to 55 in good health. Some clones in this sample may be carry-over from other donors' samples. The CDR3 bases are TGTGCCAGTAGTATTAGGACTAGCGGGGGCGGGGAGCTGTTTTTT. Protein sequence: CASSIRTSGGGELFF.